These T cell receptor beta chains were read from a single sample in a study of regulatory T cells in long-lasting Graves disease. Each CDR3 protein is one row after TCRdb ran MiXCR on the multiplex PCR reads. The table lists 500,000 or so distinct CDR3 sequences, about 16% of them singletons. A further study also used this sample, focusing on T cells in Graves' hyperthyroidism and ophthalmopathy.

The starting material was peripheral blood mononuclear cells (PBMCs), obtained at new diagnosis, from a patient treated with antithyroid drugs. These receptors all come from a middle-aged woman with Graves disease. CDR3s include the opening cysteine and the closing phenylalanine or tryptophan. Each record gives: V gene, D gene, clone size, CDR3 length, J gene, CDR3 DNA, CDR3 protein. A D gene is named only where the DNA matches it firmly. A row's size may be missing; if present it is once, few, many or a size class.

>TRBV2|-|many|12|TRBJ2-3
TGTGCCGGCGGAGAGAGCACAGATACGCAGTATTTT
CAGGESTDTQYF
>TRBV6-1|-|once|14|TRBJ1-1
TGTGCCAGCAGTGAATCGTCGGCGAACACTGAAGCTTTCTTT
CASSESSANTEAFF
>TRBV3-1|-|many|15|TRBJ1-1
TGTGCCAGCAGCCAAGATTCCGGGGTTAGGACTGAAGCTTTCTTT
CASSQDSGVRTEAFF
>TRBV19|-|few|14|TRBJ2-7
TGTGCCAGTAGCAGGACAGTTTTAGTCGACGAGCAGTACTTC
CASSRTVLVDEQYF
>TRBV19|-|-|12|TRBJ2-7
TGTGCCAGTAGTATAGATCGGGGGATTCAGTACTTC
CASSIDRGIQYF
>TRBV2|-|many|13|TRBJ1-1
TGTGCCAGCGGGGAACACCCGGGCACTGAAGCTTTCTTT
CASGEHPGTEAFF
>TRBV28|TRBD2|-|14|TRBJ2-5
TGTGCCAGCAGTTTTCGGGGGGGGGCAGAGACCCAGTACTTC
CASSFRGGAETQYF
>TRBV30|-|few|16|TRBJ2-2
TGTGCCTGGAGCAAGACCGGGGGAAAAGCAACCGGGGAGCTGTTTTTT
CAWSKTGGKATGELFF
>TRBV11-1|-|many|14|TRBJ1-2
TGTGCCAGCAGCTTAGGGGGAGGTACGGATGGCTACACCTTC
CASSLGGGTDGYTF
>TRBV12-3/TRBV12-4|TRBD1|many|15|TRBJ1-2
TGTGCCAGCAGAGCAGACAGGGGTTCTCAAGATGGCTACACCTTC
CASRADRGSQDGYTF
>TRBV6-1|-|many|15|TRBJ2-1
TGTGCCAGCAGTACCGGGACCAGCTCCTACAATGAGCAGTTCTTC
CASSTGTSSYNEQFF
>TRBV5-1|-|few|15|TRBJ1-1
TGTGCCAGCAGCTTGTGGCGGGTATTGAACACTGAAGCTTTCTTT
CASSLWRVLNTEAFF
>TRBV10-3|TRBD1|-|15|TRBJ2-1
TGTGCCATCAGGAAGACAGGGCAGGGGTACAATGAGCAGTTCTTC
CAIRKTGQGYNEQFF
>TRBV27|-|-|16|TRBJ1-4
TGTGCCAGCAGTCCCCGGGTGGGGGGGGCTAATGAAAAACTGTTTTTT
CASSPRVGGANEKLFF
>TRBV2|-|many|15|TRBJ1-5
TGTGCCAGCAGTGCCGACGGGAGAAGCAATCAGCCCCAGCATTTT
CASSADGRSNQPQHF
>TRBV2|-|many|12|TRBJ1-5
TGTGCCAGCCATCCTACGGGTCAGCCCCAGCATTTT
CASHPTGQPQHF
>TRBV5-6|-|-|13|TRBJ2-7
TGTGCCAGCAGCTTGTATCCAGCCTACGAGCAGTACTTC
CASSLYPAYEQYF
>TRBV3-1|-|many|14|TRBJ1-2
TGTGCCAGCAGCCCTGCTGGCTCCTTTTATGGCTACACCTTC
CASSPAGSFYGYTF
>TRBV4-1|-|-|17|TRBJ2-5
TGTGCCAGCAGCCAAGAAGGGAGGCAGGGTGGTGAAGAGACCCAGTACTTC
CASSQEGRQGGEETQYF
>TRBV6-2/TRBV6-3|TRBD2|-|16|TRBJ2-5
TGTGCCAGCAGTTACGTCGCTAGCGGGGGGGCAGAGACCCAGTACTTC
CASSYVASGGAETQYF
>TRBV11-3|-|many|17|TRBJ2-5
TGTGCCAGCAGTCTTCGGAGGGGGCCCCGAGGTGGAGAGACCCAGTACTTC
CASSLRRGPRGGETQYF
>TRBV9|-|many|15|TRBJ1-2
TGTGCCAGCAGCGTAGGGTTGGGGACAAGTTATGGCTACACCTTC
CASSVGLGTSYGYTF
>TRBV6-1|TRBD2|many|15|TRBJ2-1
TGTGCCAGCAGTGACAGGACTAGCGGGTACAATGAGCAGTTCTTC
CASSDRTSGYNEQFF
>TRBV12-3/TRBV12-4|-|many|13|TRBJ1-2
TGTGCCAGCAGTGACGGGACACCTTATGGCTACACCTTC
CASSDGTPYGYTF
>TRBV3-1|-|many|12|TRBJ2-4
TGTGCCAGCAGCCAAGATAGGGTCATTCAGTACTTC
CASSQDRVIQYF
>TRBV20-1|TRBD1|once|18|TRBJ1-2
TGCAGTGCTAGAGATATTCGGGACAGGGGTCAAGAATCCTATGGCTACACCTTC
CSARDIRDRGQESYGYTF
>TRBV6-1|TRBD2|many|18|TRBJ2-7
TGTGCCAGCAGTGAGGTTGGACTAGCGGGGGGGCCTCGGTACGAGCAGTACTTC
CASSEVGLAGGPRYEQYF
>TRBV6-1|-|few|13|TRBJ1-2
TGTGCCAGCAGTGAAGTCCCCGGCGGTGGCTACACCTTC
CASSEVPGGGYTF
>TRBV28|TRBD1|few|15|TRBJ1-2
TGTGCCAGCAGTTTAGCCGGTGGGACAGCTTATGGCTACACCTTC
CASSLAGGTAYGYTF
>TRBV25-1|-|-|15|TRBJ1-2
TGTGCCAGCAGTGAATGGGCGGCAGAAAAACATGGCTACACCTTC
CASSEWAAEKHGYTF
>TRBV5-6|-|many|17|TRBJ2-3
TGTGCCAGCAGCTTGGGAGGTGTACTAGCCACCACAGATACGCAGTATTTT
CASSLGGVLATTDTQYF